This TCR beta chain was documented in a study of radiotherapy plus CTLA-4 blockade in lung cancer. Trimming stripped 1 base from V and 2 bases from J, with 11 bases between. Looked up from germline, CDR1 is SGHRS and CDR2 is YFSETQ. This CDR3 has 15 residues. Generated by immunoSEQ multiplex PCR, the TCRdb table keeps only in-frame clones and is missing some. This sample has some 110,000 clones, with 80% to 90% found just once. J is TRBJ2-3 and V is TRBV5-1; no definite D call. The receptor was isolated from a human donor with non-small cell lung cancer that progressed on radiotherapy plus ipilimumab. The source was peripheral blood, collected from a patient treated with radiotherapy plus ipilimumab. The CDR3 is CASSLLSGVTDTQYF. The DNA for the CDR3 is TGCGCCAGCAGCTTGTTGAGTGGGGTCACAGATACGCAGTATTTT.